One TCR beta chain is described in this entry. The antigen is unknown. This entry comes from a study of graft-versus-host responses after intestinal transplantation. Turning to the study itself: The whole recipient group had anti-thymocyte globulin induction followed by tacrolimus and steroids for two to four years.

Libraries were prepared by immunoSEQ multiplex PCR; TCRdb keeps only in-frame clonotypes and omits some of them. The data hold 40,000 to 55,000 clones, with 65% to 85% observed a single time. Findings and caveats of the study: Early declines in HvG clones that occurred post-transplant were associated with peak circulating GvH clone levels. The marrow of recipients harbored GvH clones, and ileum or blood showed some of them first. Subjects displaying graft-donor T cell macrochimerism possessed elevated graft-versus-host to host-versus-graft clonal ratios inside allografts.

Unmatched junction bases numbered 1, after V lost 0 bases and J lost 3 bases. The CDR3 totals 14 residues. Germline loops: CDR1 MNHNY, CDR2 SVGAGI (reference sequence). The sequencing here drew on unstimulated CD4+ T cells sorted from spleen or lymph node cells, taken before transplant. J is TRBJ1-1 and V is TRBV6-6; 7 bases are shared with TRBD1. The clonotype originates from a human donor who was the organ donor for an intestinal transplant. CDR3 sequence: CASSYSDRDTEAFF. CDR3 sequence (DNA): TGTGCCAGCAGTTACTCTGACAGGGACACTGAAGCTTTCTTT.